One and the same sample provided the 25 T cell receptor beta chains below, sequenced in a study of OX40 agonist ivuxolimab in advanced cancers. Sequenced by immunoSEQ multiplex PCR; TCRdb stores in-frame clones only, minus some. In the table there are 40,000 or so clones, around four fifths of which are singletons. The sample consisted of CD4+ or CD8+ T cells sorted from blood, taken in a trial of the OX40 agonist ivuxolimab. These receptors were obtained from an adult with an advanced solid tumor such as melanoma, head and neck, liver or kidney cancer.

The chain joins TRBV5-4 to TRBJ1-5; D perhaps matches TRBD1 (5 bases). V was pared by 4 bases and J by 1 base, with 12 bases between. Per the germline V gene, CDR1 is SGHNT and CDR2 is YYREEE (reference sequence). CDR3 length: 15 residues. DNA for the CDR3: TGTGCCAGCAGCCGATTTGGGGCAAGCAATCAGCCCCAGCATTTT. Its translation: CASSRFGASNQPQHF.

V gene TRBV7-3 combines with J gene TRBJ2-7; 8 bases are shared with TRBD2. This CDR3 is 14 amino acids long. V lost 4 bases to trimming and J lost 8 bases; unmatched junction nucleotides: 10. Germline V gene lookup returns CDR1 SGHTA and CDR2 FQGTGA. The CDR3 region has the DNA TGTGCCAGCAGCTCAAGGGGACTAGAGGGAAAGCAGTACTTC. It yields the protein CASSSRGLEGKQYF.

V gene TRBV27 combines with J gene TRBJ2-7, with 8 positions matching TRBD1. From germline, CDR1 is MNHEY and CDR2 SMNVEV (reference sequence). The V segment lost 5 bases and the J segment 6 bases; nucleotides outside the gene matches: 3. This CDR3 spans 12 amino acids. As DNA, the CDR3 is TGTGCCAGCAGTGCAGGGGGCGTCGAGCAGTACTTC. Its protein product is CASSAGGVEQYF.

The J gene is TRBJ1-1, the V gene TRBV6-6; 9 positions agree with TRBD1. The V and J ends lost 3 bases and 6 bases, in that order; junction bases with no gene match: 8. CDR1 and CDR2 (germline): MNHNY, SVGAGI (reference sequence). The CDR3 length is 15 residues. The CDR3 region has the DNA TGTGCCAGCAGTTATACCGGGACAGGGACGGCTGAAGCTTTCTTT. Translation gives CASSYTGTGTAEAFF.

This clone was seen a single time. The chain combines TRBV9 with TRBJ2-7; D is possibly TRBD1 or TRBD2 (5 bases each). Deletions cut 3 bases from V and 4 bases from J, with 14 bases between. This CDR3 has 14 residues. CDR1 is SGDLS and CDR2 is YYNGEE in the germline V gene. The chain's CDR3 is CASSAGTGHYEQYF. The CDR3 region has the DNA TGTGCCAGCAGCGCCGGGACCGGACATTACGAGCAGTACTTC.

This clone was recorded once. The chain carries TRBV5-6 and TRBJ2-7; maybe TRBD2 (5 bases). CDR1 and CDR2 from the germline V gene are SGHDT and YYEEEE. V was shortened by 1 base and J by 4 bases, with 18 bases between the two germline ends. The CDR3 runs 16 residues. The CDR3 sequence: CASSLTRPAPLYEQYF. The CDR3 DNA reads as TGTGCCAGCAGCTTGACTAGGCCAGCACCTTTATACGAGCAGTACTTC.

The chain links TRBV27 to TRBJ2-3; no definite D call. Looked up from germline, CDR1 is MNHEY and CDR2 is SMNVEV (reference sequence). With 3 bases removed from V and 7 bases from J, the gap between germline ends came to 14 bases. The CDR3 consists of 14 residues. The chain's CDR3 is CASSLKSGWNTQYF. CDR3 bases: TGTGCCAGCAGTTTGAAGTCCGGATGGAATACGCAGTATTTT.

The genes are TRBV5-1 and TRBJ2-1; weak D call: TRBD2 (5 bases). This CDR3 comprises 15 residues. Germline V gene sequence: CDR1 SGHRS, CDR2 YFSETQ. V was cut by 0 bases and J by 6 bases, with 13 bases left in between. In DNA form, the CDR3 reads TGCGCCAGCAGCTTGGTAACAGCTAGCACCAATGAGCAGTTCTTC. This encodes CASSLVTASTNEQFF.

The rearrangement links TRBV21-1 to TRBJ1-5. TRBV21-1 is given as a pseudogene. This CDR3 comprises 16 residues. The CDR3 sequence: CASSKGPQVLNQPQHF. Here the CDR3 DNA reads TGTGCCAGCAGCAAAGGCCCCCAAGTACTTAATCAGCCCCAGCATTTT.

The chain uses TRBV5-4 and TRBJ2-3; D not certain. The germline V gene has CDR1 SGHNT and CDR2 YYREEE (reference sequence). The CDR3 contains 14 residues. Trimming took 6 bases from V and 2 from J, leaving 13 bases between them. The CDR3 nucleotides read TGTGCCAGCAACTCTCAACCCTTCACAGATACGCAGTATTTT. Amino acid sequence: CASNSQPFTDTQYF. The entire variable domain, with the rest obtained from reference TRBV5-4 and TRBJ2-3, is as follows: ETGVTQSPTHLIKTRGQQVTLRCSSQSGHNTVSWYQQALGQGPQFIFQYYREEENGRGNFPPRFSGLQFPNYSSELNVNALELDDSALYLCASNSQPFTDTQYFGPGTRLTVL.

This chain connects TRBV18 to TRBJ1-5; D is undetermined. V was pared by 3 bases and J by 0 bases, with 3 bases between. This CDR3 comprises 13 residues. Per germline, CDR1 KGHSH and CDR2 LQKENI. The CDR3 here is CASSPYSNQPQHF. The CDR3 nucleotides are TGTGCCAGCTCACCGTATAGCAATCAGCCCCAGCATTTT.

V usage is TRBV6-1 and J usage is TRBJ1-4, with 10 bases lining up with TRBD1. The CDR3 sequence is 15 residues long. The V and J ends lost 1 base and 8 bases, in that order; junction bases with no gene match: 4. Germline-derived CDR1 and CDR2 are MNHNS and SASEGT. CDR3 sequence reads: CASSEGQGAGEKLFF. In DNA, the CDR3 is TGTGCCAGCAGTGAAGGACAGGGGGCCGGAGAAAAACTGTTTTTT.

CDR3 loop: CASRQSISSGNTIYF. The CDR3 DNA is TGTGCCAGCAGACAATCCATCTCCTCTGGAAACACCATATATTTT. V usage is TRBV6-5 and J usage is TRBJ1-3, with D unclear. Trimming stripped 6 bases from V and 0 bases from J, with 12 bases between. Per germline, CDR1 MNHEY and CDR2 SVGAGI. The CDR3 length is 15 residues.

By share of the sample, this clone is large. Here the CDR3 DNA reads TGTGCCAGCAGCTTAAATGCAGCGGGGAGGGCGACAGATACGCAGTATTTT. The encoded protein is CASSLNAAGRATDTQYF. This chain uses TRBV7-3 with TRBJ2-3; 7 nucleotides line up with TRBD2. The CDR3 sequence is 17 residues long. The germline gives CDR1 SGHTA, CDR2 FQGTGA. Trimming cost V 1 base and J 3 bases; bases outside gene matches: 10.

This chain links TRBV4-1 with TRBJ2-6; 9 nucleotides agree with TRBD1. The CDR3 is 19 amino acids. Germline values: CDR1 MGHRA, CDR2 YSYEKL. V lost 4 bases, J lost 0 bases, and 10 bases stayed unmatched. The CDR3: CASSPLPGQGFSGANVLTF. The CDR3 bases are TGCGCCAGCAGCCCTTTGCCGGGACAGGGATTCTCTGGGGCCAACGTCCTGACTTTC.

This chain connects TRBV15 to TRBJ1-2; D is unclear. Per the germline V gene, CDR1 is LNHNV and CDR2 is YYDKDF (reference sequence). This CDR3 is built from 14 residues. V lost 0 bases and J 6 bases, leaving 11 bases between the germline ends. The CDR3: CATSRDWRFDGYTF. The CDR3 nucleotides are TGTGCCACCAGCAGAGACTGGCGGTTCGATGGCTACACCTTC.

The CDR3: CASSVGLAGGYALFF. CDR3 bases: TGTGCCAGCAGCGTAGGACTAGCGGGAGGGTATGCCCTGTTCTTC. J is TRBJ2-1 and V is TRBV9; 14 nucleotides line up with TRBD2. This CDR3 spans 15 amino acids. The J segment lost 15 bases and the V segment lost 0 bases, leaving 8 bases of the junction unmatched. CDR1 is SGDLS, CDR2 YYNGEE, per germline. The variable domain in full, completed from reference TRBV9 and TRBJ2-1, reads DSGVTQTPKHLITATGQRVTLRCSPRSGDLSVYWYQQSLDQGLQFLIQYYNGEERAKGNILERFSAQQFPDLHSELNLSSLELGDSALYFCASSVGLAGGYALFFGPGTRLTVL.

The chain combines TRBV7-8 with TRBJ2-5; D is undetermined. There are 14 residues in the CDR3. Germline CDR1 is SGHVS and CDR2 is FQNEAQ. V lost 1 base and J 1 base, leaving 7 bases between the germline ends. The CDR3 protein is CASSLGATQETQYF. CDR3 coding DNA: TGTGCCAGCAGCTTAGGGGCTACCCAAGAGACCCAGTACTTC.

The rearrangement links TRBV6-1 to TRBJ2-4; D unclear. The V gene lost 6 bases and the J gene lost 10 bases, with 10 bases spanning the gap. CDR1 and CDR2 (germline): MNHNS, SASEGT. The CDR3 consists of 11 residues. The DNA of the CDR3 is TGTGCCAGCAGGGAGACCGGGATTCAGTACTTC. Protein product: CASRETGIQYF.

The genes are TRBV7-9 and TRBJ2-1; D may be TRBD1 (5 bases). The CDR3 covers 13 residues. Germline lookup yields CDR1 SEHNR and CDR2 FQNEAQ (reference sequence). V gave up 5 bases and J gave up 4 bases, with 9 bases separating them. The CDR3 DNA reads as TGTGCCAGCAGCCTAGACAGTTACAATGAGCAGTTCTTC. Amino acid sequence: CASSLDSYNEQFF.

The chain couples TRBV5-1 to TRBJ2-7, with 9 nucleotides matching TRBD2. Germline-derived CDR1 and CDR2 are SGHRS and YFSETQ. V dropped 5 bases and J dropped 5; count of bases not matched to a gene: 17. The CDR3 length is 17 residues. The CDR3 spells CASSREGSSGSLDEQYF. In DNA, the CDR3 is TGCGCCAGCAGTCGGGAGGGGAGTAGCGGGAGTTTGGACGAGCAGTACTTC.

V and J are TRBV6-6 and TRBJ2-5; D unresolved. The CDR3 is 13 residues long. V lost 7 bases, J lost 5 bases, and 14 bases lay in between. Germline assignment: CDR1 MNHNY and CDR2 SVGAGI (reference sequence). Here the CDR3 reads CASTALIGETQYF. In DNA, the CDR3 is TGTGCCAGCACAGCACTCATTGGGGAGACCCAGTACTTC.

This chain connects TRBV5-4 to TRBJ2-5; no firm D call. Germline V lookup: CDR1 SGHNT, CDR2 YYREEE (reference sequence). V was shortened by 6 bases and J by 5 bases, with 11 bases between the two germline ends. The CDR3 length is 12 residues. CDR3 DNA sequence: TGTGCCAGCAACCGACCCGGGGAGACCCAGTACTTC. Amino acids: CASNRPGETQYF.

This clone was found once. The rearrangement uses TRBV18 and TRBJ1-1, with 7 bases that match TRBD1. The CDR3 runs 14 residues. Unmatched junction bases numbered 4, after V lost 3 bases and J lost 3 bases. Germline CDR1 is KGHSH and CDR2 is LQKENI. Here the CDR3 DNA reads TGTGCCAGCTCACCCCGACAGGGCTACACTGAAGCTTTCTTT. It codes for CASSPRQGYTEAFF.

The V gene is TRBV9, the J gene TRBJ1-3; no reliable D call. Germline CDR1 reads SGDLS; CDR2 reads YYNGEE. The germline V and J ends were trimmed by 0 bases and 4 bases, with 11 bases remaining between them. This CDR3 spans 15 amino acids. CDR3 nucleotides: TGTGCCAGCAGCGTAGAATCAGGCTACGGAAACACCATATATTTT. Translated: CASSVESGYGNTIYF.